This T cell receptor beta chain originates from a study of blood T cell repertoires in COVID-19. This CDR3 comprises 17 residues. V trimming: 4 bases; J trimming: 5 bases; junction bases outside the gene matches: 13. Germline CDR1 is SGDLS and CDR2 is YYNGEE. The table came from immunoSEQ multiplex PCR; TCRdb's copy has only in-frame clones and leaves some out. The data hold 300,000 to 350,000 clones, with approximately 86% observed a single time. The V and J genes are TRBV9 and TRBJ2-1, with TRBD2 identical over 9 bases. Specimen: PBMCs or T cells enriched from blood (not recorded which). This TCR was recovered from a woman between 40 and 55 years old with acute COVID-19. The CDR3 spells CASSTRLGLAGHNEQFF. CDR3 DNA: TGTGCCAGCAGCACCCGACTGGGGCTAGCGGGACACAATGAGCAGTTCTTC.